The entry below describes one T cell receptor (beta chain). The CDR3 runs 15 residues. The germline V gene encodes CDR1 SGHAT and CDR2 FQDESV (reference sequence). Trimming at V came to 6 bases and at J to 4 bases, leaving 10 bases not matched to a gene. Sequencing was performed with immunoSEQ multiplex PCR; in TCRdb, only in-frame clones are kept and a portion is missing. This table holds around 250,000 clones, about 89% found once. This specimen comes from a study of blood T cell repertoires in COVID-19. Study overall: Sources were T cells, B-cell-depleted T cells, or PBMCs; the material itself was cDNA or gDNA.

Recruits, aged roughly 18 to 95 years, lived in approximately 26 US areas. Participants' reported clinical history set cohort assignment. The sequenced sample consisted of PBMCs or T cells enriched from blood (not recorded which). This receptor was identified in a human donor in a cohort exposed to, infected with or recovered from COVID-19 (not recorded which). The donor label of this sample is uncertain. The gene calls are TRBV11-1 and TRBJ2-7, with TRBD1 identical over 9 bases. The CDR3 nucleotides read TGTGCCAGCAGTCCTGGACAGGGGTATTGGTACGAGCAGTACTTC. Translating gives CASSPGQGYWYEQYF.